This T cell receptor beta chain was identified in a study of regulatory T cells in long-lasting Graves disease. In building TCR beta libraries, iRepertoire HTBI primers were used together with Arm-PCR of CDR3 regions. Each CDR3 protein is one row after TCRdb ran MiXCR on the multiplex PCR reads. The data hold about 440,000 distinct CDR3 sequences, with about a sixth observed a single time. The study's findings and limits: There was favoring of TRBV28, TRBJ1-2 and TRBJ2-5 in persistent disease.

As concerns this clonotype: Its antigen is unidentified.

The sample's time point: newly diagnosed GD, antithyroid drugs for less than 3 months. The authors made the TCR library using RNA they extracted from PBMCs. American Thyroid Association guidelines were used to diagnose Graves' disease. CDR1 and CDR2 from the germline V gene are MRHNA and SNTAGT. The ends lost 5 bases at V and 5 bases at J; junction bases unmatched: 11. The CDR3 sequence is 17 residues long. In addition, the sample was reused for a study of T cells in Graves' hyperthyroidism and ophthalmopathy. According to that study: Carried out on the TCR CDR3, a first-round RT-PCR used the HTBI primer set.

Sample: peripheral blood mononuclear cells (PBMCs), taken at new diagnosis, from a patient treated with antithyroid drugs. V is TRBV6-4 and J is TRBJ2-2, with TRBD2 matching over 10 bases. The receptor comes from a woman between 18 and 29 years old with Graves disease. In nucleotides, the CDR3 is TGTGCCAGCAGTTTAGTAGGACGGACTAGCGGAACCGGGGAGCTGTTTTTT. Translated: CASSLVGRTSGTGELFF.